The clone carrying this T cell receptor (beta chain) appeared many times. This sample is part of a study of neurological immune-mediated disorders. CDR1 is MNHNY and CDR2 is SVGAGI in the germline V gene (reference sequence). V shed 2 bases and J shed 6 bases, with 7 bases lying between them. The CDR3 is 12 residues long. MiXCR, run by TCRdb on the 5' RACE reads, gives a single entry per CDR3 protein. The table has 45,000 to 50,000 distinct CDR3 sequences, 4.5% seen once. The TCR was taken from a woman in her sixties or seventies with multiple sclerosis. J is TRBJ1-2 and V is TRBV6-6; no clear D gene. The sample comprised PBMCs. The CDR3 here is CASSYTGNGYTF. The CDR3 DNA reads TGTGCCAGCAGTTACACCGGCAATGGCTACACCTTC.